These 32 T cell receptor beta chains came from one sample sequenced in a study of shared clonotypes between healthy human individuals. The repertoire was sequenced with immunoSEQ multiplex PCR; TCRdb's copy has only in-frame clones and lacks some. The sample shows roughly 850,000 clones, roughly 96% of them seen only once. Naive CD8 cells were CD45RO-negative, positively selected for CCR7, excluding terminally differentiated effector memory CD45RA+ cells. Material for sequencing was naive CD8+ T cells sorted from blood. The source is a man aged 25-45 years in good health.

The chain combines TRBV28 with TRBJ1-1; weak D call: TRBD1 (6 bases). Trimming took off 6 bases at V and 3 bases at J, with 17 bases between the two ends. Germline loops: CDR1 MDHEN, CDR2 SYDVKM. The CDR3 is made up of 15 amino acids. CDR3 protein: CASRADRQTYTEAFF. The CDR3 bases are TGTGCCAGCAGAGCCGACAGGCAGACGTACACTGAAGCTTTCTTT.

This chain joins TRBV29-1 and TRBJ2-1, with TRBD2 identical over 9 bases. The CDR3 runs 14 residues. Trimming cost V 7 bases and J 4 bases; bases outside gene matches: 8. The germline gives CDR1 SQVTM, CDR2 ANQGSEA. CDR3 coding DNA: TGCAGCGCCGCGACTAGCGGACTATACAATGAGCAGTTCTTC. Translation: CSAATSGLYNEQFF.

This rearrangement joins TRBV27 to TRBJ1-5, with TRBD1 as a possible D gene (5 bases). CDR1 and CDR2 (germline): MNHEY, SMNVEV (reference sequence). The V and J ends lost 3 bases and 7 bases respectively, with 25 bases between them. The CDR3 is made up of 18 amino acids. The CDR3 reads CASSFIGSVGAQDQPQHF. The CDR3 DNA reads TGTGCCAGCAGTTTCATCGGGTCGGTGGGCGCACAGGACCAGCCCCAGCATTTT.

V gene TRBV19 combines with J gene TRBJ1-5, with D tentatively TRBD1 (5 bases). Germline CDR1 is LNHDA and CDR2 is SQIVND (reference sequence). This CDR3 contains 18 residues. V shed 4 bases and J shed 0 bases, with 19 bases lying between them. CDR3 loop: CASSTAGAGGYSNQPQHF. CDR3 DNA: TGTGCCAGTAGTACCGCCGGGGCCGGGGGGTATAGCAATCAGCCCCAGCATTTT. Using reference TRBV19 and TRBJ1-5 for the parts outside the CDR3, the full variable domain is DGGITQSPKYLFRKEGQNVTLSCEQNLNHDAMYWYRQDPGQGLRLIYYSQIVNDFQKGDIAEGYSVSREKKESFPLTVTSAQKNPTAFYLCASSTAGAGGYSNQPQHFGDGTRLSIL.

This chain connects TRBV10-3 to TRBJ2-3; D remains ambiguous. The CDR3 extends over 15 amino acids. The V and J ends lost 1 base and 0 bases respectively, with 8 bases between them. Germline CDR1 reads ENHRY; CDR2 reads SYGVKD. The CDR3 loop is CAISELGLSTDTQYF. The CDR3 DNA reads TGTGCCATCAGTGAGTTGGGTCTGAGCACAGATACGCAGTATTTT.

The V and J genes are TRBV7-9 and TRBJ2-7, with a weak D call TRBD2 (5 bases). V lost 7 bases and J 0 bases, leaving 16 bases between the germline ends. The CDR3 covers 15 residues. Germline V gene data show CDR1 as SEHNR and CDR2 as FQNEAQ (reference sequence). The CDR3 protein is CASTPGSASSYEQYF. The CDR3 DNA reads TGTGCCAGCACTCCTGGGAGCGCTAGCTCCTACGAGCAGTACTTC.

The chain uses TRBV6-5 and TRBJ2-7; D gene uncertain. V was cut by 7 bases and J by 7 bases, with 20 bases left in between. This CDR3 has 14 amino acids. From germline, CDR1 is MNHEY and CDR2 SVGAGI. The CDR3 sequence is CASNPHGQPGEQYF. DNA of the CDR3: TGTGCCAGCAACCCCCACGGCCAGCCCGGGGAGCAGTACTTC.

CDR3 protein: CASSGTSYEQYF. The CDR3 coding sequence is TGTGCCAGCAGCGGTACCTCCTACGAGCAGTACTTC. The gene calls are TRBV6-1 and TRBJ2-7; D unclear. Between the trimmed V and J ends, which lost 6 bases and 0 bases, there was a span of 6 bases. The germline gives CDR1 MNHNS, CDR2 SASEGT. CDR3 size: 12 residues.

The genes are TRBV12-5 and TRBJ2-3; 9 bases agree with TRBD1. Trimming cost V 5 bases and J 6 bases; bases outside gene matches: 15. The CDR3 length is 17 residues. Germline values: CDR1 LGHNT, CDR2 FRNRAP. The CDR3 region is CASGNPGQGGVWDTQYF. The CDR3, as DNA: TGTGCTAGTGGTAATCCGGGACAGGGAGGAGTTTGGGATACGCAGTATTTT.

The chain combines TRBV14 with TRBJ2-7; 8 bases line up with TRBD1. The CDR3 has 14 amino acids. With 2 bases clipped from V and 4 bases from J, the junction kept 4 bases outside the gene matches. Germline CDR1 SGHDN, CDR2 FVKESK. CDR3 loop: CASSQTGGLYEQYF. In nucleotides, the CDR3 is TGTGCCAGCAGCCAAACAGGGGGGTTGTACGAGCAGTACTTC.

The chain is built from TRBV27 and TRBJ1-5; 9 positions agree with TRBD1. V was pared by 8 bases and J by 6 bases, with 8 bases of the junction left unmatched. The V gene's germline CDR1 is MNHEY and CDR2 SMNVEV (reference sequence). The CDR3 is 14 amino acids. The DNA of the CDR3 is TGTGCCAGCGGGAGACAGGGGGGGACTCAGCCCCAGCATTTT. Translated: CASGRQGGTQPQHF.

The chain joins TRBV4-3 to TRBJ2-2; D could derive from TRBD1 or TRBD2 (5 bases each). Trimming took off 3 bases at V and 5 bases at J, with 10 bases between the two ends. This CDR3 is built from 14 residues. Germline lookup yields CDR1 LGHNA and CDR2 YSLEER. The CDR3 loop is CASSHVGTTGELFF. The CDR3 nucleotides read TGCGCCAGCAGCCACGTTGGGACGACCGGGGAGCTGTTTTTT.

The chain's CDR3 is CSVRTGEGYEQFF. The CDR3 DNA follows: TGCAGCGTAAGGACAGGTGAGGGCTATGAGCAGTTCTTC. The chain has TRBV29-1 and TRBJ2-1, with 7 bases aligning to TRBD1. This CDR3 comprises 13 residues. V lost 6 bases, J lost 8 bases, and 10 bases stayed unmatched. The V gene's germline CDR1 is SQVTM and CDR2 ANQGSEA.

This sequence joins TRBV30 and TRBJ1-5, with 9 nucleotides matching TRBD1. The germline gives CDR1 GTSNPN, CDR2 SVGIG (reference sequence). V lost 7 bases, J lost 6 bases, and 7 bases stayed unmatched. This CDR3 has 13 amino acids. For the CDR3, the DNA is TGTGCCTCCCGACAGGGGGAAGGTCAGCCCCAGCATTTT. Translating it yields CASRQGEGQPQHF.

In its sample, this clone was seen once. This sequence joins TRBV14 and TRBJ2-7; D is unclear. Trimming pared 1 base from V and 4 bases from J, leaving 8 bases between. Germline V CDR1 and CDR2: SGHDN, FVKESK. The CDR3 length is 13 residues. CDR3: CASSQVLGYEQYF. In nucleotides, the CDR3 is TGTGCCAGCAGCCAAGTGTTGGGGTACGAGCAGTACTTC.

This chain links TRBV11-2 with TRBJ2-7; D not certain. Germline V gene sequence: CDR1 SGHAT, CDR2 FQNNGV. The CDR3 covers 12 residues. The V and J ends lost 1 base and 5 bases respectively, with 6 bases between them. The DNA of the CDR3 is TGTGCCAGCAGCTTAGGGGTTAACGAGCAGTACTTC. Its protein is CASSLGVNEQYF.

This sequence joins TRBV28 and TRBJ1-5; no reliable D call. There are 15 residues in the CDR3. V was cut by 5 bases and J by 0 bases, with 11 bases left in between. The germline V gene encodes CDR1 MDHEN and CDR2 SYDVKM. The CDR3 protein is CASSGRGDSNQPQHF. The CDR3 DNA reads TGTGCCAGCAGTGGGCGTGGAGATAGCAATCAGCCCCAGCATTTT.

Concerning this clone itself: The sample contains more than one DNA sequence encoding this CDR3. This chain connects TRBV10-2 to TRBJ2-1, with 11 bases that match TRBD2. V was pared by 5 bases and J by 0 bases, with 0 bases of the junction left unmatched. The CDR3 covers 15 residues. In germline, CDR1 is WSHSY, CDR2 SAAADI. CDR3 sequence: CASSTSGSSYNEQFF. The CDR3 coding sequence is TGCGCCAGCAGTACTAGCGGGAGCTCCTACAATGAGCAGTTCTTC.

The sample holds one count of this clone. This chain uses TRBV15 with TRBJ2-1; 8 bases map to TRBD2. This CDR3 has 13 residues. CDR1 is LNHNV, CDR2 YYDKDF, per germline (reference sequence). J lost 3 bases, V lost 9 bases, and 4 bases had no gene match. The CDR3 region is CATSGENYNEQFF. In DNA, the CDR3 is TGTGCCACTAGCGGGGAAAACTACAATGAGCAGTTCTTC. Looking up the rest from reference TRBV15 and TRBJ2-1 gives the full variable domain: DAMVIQNPRYQVTQFGKPVTLSCSQTLNHNVMYWYQQKSSQAPKLLFHYYDKDFNNEADTPDNFQSRRPNTSFCFLDIRSPGLGDTAMYLCATSGENYNEQFFGPGTRLTVL.

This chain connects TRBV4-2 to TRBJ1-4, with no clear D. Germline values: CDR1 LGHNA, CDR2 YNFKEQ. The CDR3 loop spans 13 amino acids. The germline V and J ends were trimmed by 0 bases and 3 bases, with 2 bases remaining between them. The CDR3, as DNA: TGTGCCAGCAGCCAAGACCCTAATGAAAAACTGTTTTTT. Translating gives CASSQDPNEKLFF.

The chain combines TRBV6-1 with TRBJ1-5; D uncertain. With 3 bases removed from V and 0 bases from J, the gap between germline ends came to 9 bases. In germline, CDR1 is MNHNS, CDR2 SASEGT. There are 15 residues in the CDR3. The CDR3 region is CASSEWKNSNQPQHF. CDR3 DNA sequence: TGTGCCAGCAGTGAGTGGAAGAATAGCAATCAGCCCCAGCATTTT.

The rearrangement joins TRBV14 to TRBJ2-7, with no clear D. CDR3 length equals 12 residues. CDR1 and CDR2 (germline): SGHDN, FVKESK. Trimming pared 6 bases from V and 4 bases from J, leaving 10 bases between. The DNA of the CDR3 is TGTGCCAGCAGTTACTGGAATTACGAGCAGTACTTC. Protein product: CASSYWNYEQYF.

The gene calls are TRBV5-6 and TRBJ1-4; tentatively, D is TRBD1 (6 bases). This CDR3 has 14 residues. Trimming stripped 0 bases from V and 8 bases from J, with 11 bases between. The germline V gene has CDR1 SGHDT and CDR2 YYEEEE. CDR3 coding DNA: TGTGCCAGCAGCTTGGGGACAGTTACCGAAAAACTGTTTTTT. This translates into CASSLGTVTEKLFF. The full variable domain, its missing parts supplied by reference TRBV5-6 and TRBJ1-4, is DAGVTQSPTHLIKTRGQQVTLRCSPKSGHDTVSWYQQALGQGPQFIFQYYEEEERQRGNFPDRFSGHQFPNYSSELNVNALLLGDSALYLCASSLGTVTEKLFFGSGTQLSVL.

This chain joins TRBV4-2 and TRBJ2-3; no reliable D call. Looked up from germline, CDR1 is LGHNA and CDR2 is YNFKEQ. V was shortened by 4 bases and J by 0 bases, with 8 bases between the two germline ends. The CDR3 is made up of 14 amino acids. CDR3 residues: CASSPPFSTDTQYF. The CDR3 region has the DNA TGTGCCAGCAGCCCCCCCTTTAGCACAGATACGCAGTATTTT.

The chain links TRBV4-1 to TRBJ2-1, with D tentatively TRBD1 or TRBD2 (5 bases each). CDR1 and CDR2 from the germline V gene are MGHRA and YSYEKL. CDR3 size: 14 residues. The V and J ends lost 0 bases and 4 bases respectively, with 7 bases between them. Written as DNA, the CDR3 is TGCGCCAGCAGCCAAGAAGGGGAGTACAATGAGCAGTTCTTC. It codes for CASSQEGEYNEQFF.

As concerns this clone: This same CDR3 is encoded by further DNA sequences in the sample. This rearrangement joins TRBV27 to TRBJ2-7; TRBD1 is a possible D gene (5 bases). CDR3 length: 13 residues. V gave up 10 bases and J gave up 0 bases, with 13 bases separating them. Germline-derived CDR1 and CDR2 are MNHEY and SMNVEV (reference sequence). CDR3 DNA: TGTGCCACCTCGTCAGGGTCCTCCTACGAGCAGTACTTC. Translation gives CATSSGSSYEQYF.

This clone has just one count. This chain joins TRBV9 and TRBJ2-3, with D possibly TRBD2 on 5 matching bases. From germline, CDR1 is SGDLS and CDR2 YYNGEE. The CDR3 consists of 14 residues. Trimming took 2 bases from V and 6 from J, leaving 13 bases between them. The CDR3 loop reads CASSVYERRDTQYF. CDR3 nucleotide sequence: TGTGCCAGCAGCGTTTACGAGCGGAGGGATACGCAGTATTTT.

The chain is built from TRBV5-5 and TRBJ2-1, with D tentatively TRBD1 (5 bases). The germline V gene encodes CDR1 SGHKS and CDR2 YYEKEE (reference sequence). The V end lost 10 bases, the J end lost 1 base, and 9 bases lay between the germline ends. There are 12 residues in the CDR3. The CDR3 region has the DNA TGTGCCGGGGCGAATTCCTACAATGAGCAGTTCTTC. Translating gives CAGANSYNEQFF.

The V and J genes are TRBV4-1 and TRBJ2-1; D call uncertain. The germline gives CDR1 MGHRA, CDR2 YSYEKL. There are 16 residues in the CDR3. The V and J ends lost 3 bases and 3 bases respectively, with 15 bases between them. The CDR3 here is CASSQMDVGSYNEQFF. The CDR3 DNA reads TGCGCCAGCAGCCAGATGGATGTAGGTAGCTACAATGAGCAGTTCTTC.

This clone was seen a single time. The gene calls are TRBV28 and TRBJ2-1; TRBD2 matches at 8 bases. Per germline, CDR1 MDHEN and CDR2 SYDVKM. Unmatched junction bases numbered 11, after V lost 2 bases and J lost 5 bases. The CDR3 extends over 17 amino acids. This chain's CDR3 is CASSLILSGGKDNEQFF. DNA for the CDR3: TGTGCCAGCAGTTTAATTCTCAGCGGGGGCAAGGACAATGAGCAGTTCTTC. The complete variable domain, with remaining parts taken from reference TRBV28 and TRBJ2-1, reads DVKVTQSSRYLVKRTGEKVFLECVQDMDHENMFWYRQDPGLGLRLIYFSYDVKMKEKGDIPEGYSVSREKKERFSLILESASTNQTSMYLCASSLILSGGKDNEQFFGPGTRLTVL.

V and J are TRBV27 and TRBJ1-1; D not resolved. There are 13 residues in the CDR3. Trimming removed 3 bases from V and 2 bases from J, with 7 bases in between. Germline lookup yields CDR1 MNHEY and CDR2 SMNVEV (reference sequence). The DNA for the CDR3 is TGTGCCAGCAGTTTGATGACAAACACTGAAGCTTTCTTT. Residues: CASSLMTNTEAFF.

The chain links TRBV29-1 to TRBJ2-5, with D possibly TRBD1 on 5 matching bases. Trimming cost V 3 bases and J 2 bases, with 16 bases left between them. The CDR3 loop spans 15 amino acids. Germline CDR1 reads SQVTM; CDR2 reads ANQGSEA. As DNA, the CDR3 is TGCAGCGTTGAGTTTTCTGTTGACAGTCAAGAGACCCAGTACTTC. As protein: CSVEFSVDSQETQYF.